These T cell receptor beta chains were read from a single sample in a study of cytomegalovirus exposure and HLA in healthy donors. The protocol was immunoSEQ multiplex PCR, while the TCRdb copy is restricted to in-frame clones and leaves out a portion. The sample has 75,000 to 80,000 clones; roughly 82% are singletons. The sample taken for sequencing was PBMCs. These receptors came from a male donor in good health and CMV-seropositive. Both conserved end residues are part of each CDR3.

CDR3 protein	V gene
CAISESEKKETQYF	TRBV10-3
CASSQDPRGQGNYGYTF	TRBV14
CASSQLSSGGPSTGELFF	TRBV4-2
CATSRATVFYEQYF	TRBV15
CASSHLAGEGYEQYF	TRBV4-1
CASSIARTKREKLFF	TRBV19
CASRAGYNQPQHF	TRBV19
CASSLVAGDEQFF	TRBV5-1
CAHTSGYYNEQLF	TRBV10-3
CASSPPNGAVNTEAFF	TRBV18
CASSLIARGETQYF	TRBV7-3
CASSLGLASNTGELFF	TRBV7-9
CASSLRGLGLAGQEQFF	TRBV7-3
CASSLTSGDAKNIQYF	TRBV14
CASSVEDRGFYEQFF	TRBV9